These 26 T cell receptor beta chains came from one sample sequenced in a study of blood T cell repertoires in COVID-19. The data were produced by immunoSEQ multiplex PCR, yet TCRdb's version contains in-frame clones alone and is incomplete. The sample includes over 85,000 clones, over 70% of them seen just once. Specimen: peripheral blood. The source is a man aged 65 to 85 with acute or convalescent COVID-19.

The chain recombines TRBV19 with TRBJ1-1; TRBD1 aligns across 10 bases. With V trimmed by 10 bases and J by 6 bases, 11 bases remained unmatched. This CDR3 comprises 14 residues. From germline, CDR1 is LNHDA and CDR2 SQIVND (reference sequence). The DNA for the CDR3 is TGTGCCACCAGGACAGGGGGTTTGAAAGCTGAAGCTTTCTTT. Its protein product is CATRTGGLKAEAFF.

The chain recombines TRBV6-1 with TRBJ1-4, with D unresolved. This CDR3 has 14 amino acids. Germline V CDR1 and CDR2: MNHNS, SASEGT. Trimming took 6 bases from V and 2 from J, leaving 10 bases between them. This CDR3 is CASREMETNEKLFF. CDR3 nucleotide sequence: TGTGCCAGCAGGGAAATGGAGACTAATGAAAAACTGTTTTTT.

The chain couples TRBV5-1 to TRBJ1-5; 7 bases fit TRBD1. The CDR3 extends over 15 amino acids. Per the germline V gene, CDR1 is SGHRS and CDR2 is YFSETQ. Trimming removed 4 bases from V and 6 bases from J; junction bases left unmatched: 10. CDR3 protein: CASSLGDSPSQPQHF. CDR3 DNA: TGCGCCAGCAGCCTGGGGGACAGTCCGTCTCAGCCCCAGCATTTT.

This chain uses TRBV6-2 or TRBV6-3 with TRBJ2-6; TRBD1 matches 8 bases. CDR1 and CDR2 from the germline V gene are MNHEY and SVGEGT. This CDR3 region has 14 residues. With 5 bases clipped from V and 3 bases from J, the junction kept 0 bases outside the gene matches. The CDR3 nucleotides are TGTGCCAGCAGTACAGGGGGTGGGGCCAACGTCCTGACTTTC. Translated, it gives CASSTGGGANVLTF.

This clone is deemed large. A junction boundary mismatches the germline segment, possibly from a read error. This chain joins TRBV7-7 and TRBJ2-3; D is perhaps TRBD2 (6 bases). The CDR3 has 15 amino acids. Germline-derived CDR1 and CDR2 are SSHAT and FNYEAQ (reference sequence). The DNA for the CDR3 is TGTGCTAGCAGCCCCACTAGCTCCCGGGCAGATACGCAGTATTTT. Protein product: CASSPTSSRADTQYF.

The chain employs TRBV2 and TRBJ2-3; a possible D gene is TRBD2 (6 bases). Trimming stripped 5 bases from V and 2 bases from J, with 11 bases between. This CDR3 has 14 residues. CDR1 SNHLY and CDR2 FYNNEI come from the germline V gene. CDR3 nucleotides: TGTGCCAGCAGTTCCTGGACTAACACAGATACGCAGTATTTT. Protein sequence: CASSSWTNTDTQYF.

The V gene is TRBV2, the J gene TRBJ2-7; TRBD2 is a possible D gene (6 bases). With 3 bases removed from V and 2 bases from J, the gap between germline ends came to 14 bases. Germline V gene data show CDR1 as SNHLY and CDR2 as FYNNEI. There are 15 residues in the CDR3. The CDR3 spells CASSDARLGPYEQYF. As DNA, the CDR3 is TGTGCCAGCAGTGACGCGAGACTAGGCCCCTACGAGCAGTACTTC.

The rearrangement links TRBV5-1 to TRBJ2-2, with TRBD1 matching 7 bases. V gave up 4 bases and J gave up 2 bases; unmatched junction bases: 8. Germline values: CDR1 SGHRS, CDR2 YFSETQ. The CDR3 extends over 16 amino acids. In DNA, the CDR3 is TGCGCCAGCAGCACGAAGACAGGGACAAACACCGGGGAGCTGTTTTTT. Encoded protein: CASSTKTGTNTGELFF.

The chain joins TRBV6-5 to TRBJ2-7, with 7 bases aligning to TRBD2. V gave up 4 bases and J gave up 6 bases; unmatched junction bases: 15. From germline, CDR1 is MNHEY and CDR2 SVGAGI. The CDR3 spans 16 residues. CDR3 loop: CASSSQRGSGNGEQYF. CDR3 DNA: TGTGCCAGCAGTTCCCAAAGAGGGAGCGGGAACGGCGAGCAGTACTTC.

The rearrangement uses TRBV5-8 and TRBJ2-3; 12 nucleotides line up with TRBD2. The trim removed 0 bases at V and 3 bases at J, leaving 5 bases unmatched. The CDR3 is made up of 17 amino acids. Looked up from germline, CDR1 is SGHTS and CDR2 is YDEGEE. This CDR3 reads CASSLDGLAGKTDTQYF. CDR3 nucleotide sequence: TGTGCCAGCAGCTTGGATGGACTAGCGGGAAAGACAGATACGCAGTATTTT.

The chain recombines TRBV4-2 with TRBJ2-1; D is unresolved. The CDR3 is 16 residues long. Trimming shortened V by 1 base and J by 0 bases, and 10 bases separated the two germline ends. Germline CDR1 is LGHNA and CDR2 is YNFKEQ. Written as DNA, the CDR3 is TGTGCCAGCAGCCAAGTGAGTAGCAGCTCCTACAATGAGCAGTTCTTC. This codes for CASSQVSSSSYNEQFF.

V is TRBV6-5 and J is TRBJ1-5, with D possibly being TRBD1 (5 bases). CDR1 is MNHEY and CDR2 is SVGAGI in the germline V gene. With 7 bases removed from V and 1 base from J, the gap between germline ends came to 11 bases. This CDR3 is 14 amino acids long. CDR3 DNA: TGTGCCAGCAATCCCCAGGGCAGCAATCAGCCCCAGCATTTT. It specifies CASNPQGSNQPQHF.

This clone was detected only once. The chain joins TRBV28 to TRBJ2-7, with TRBD2 identical over 8 bases. This CDR3 region has 15 residues. V gave up 2 bases and J gave up 2 bases; unmatched junction bases: 5. From germline, CDR1 is MDHEN and CDR2 SYDVKM. The CDR3 sequence: CASSLKVGLAYEQYF. The CDR3 nucleotides read TGTGCCAGCAGTTTAAAAGTGGGACTAGCCTACGAGCAGTACTTC.

The chain joins TRBV7-2 to TRBJ1-2; 12 nucleotides line up with TRBD1. The CDR3 loop spans 14 amino acids. The germline V gene encodes CDR1 SGHTA and CDR2 FQGNSA. The V segment lost 6 bases and the J segment 8 bases; nucleotides outside the gene matches: 7. Here the CDR3 reads CASSTGQGAFGYTF. CDR3 nucleotides: TGTGCCAGCAGTACGGGACAGGGGGCCTTCGGCTACACCTTC.

V gene TRBV5-1 combines with J gene TRBJ2-7, with TRBD1 matching over 9 bases. This CDR3 is 14 amino acids long. CDR1 and CDR2 from the germline V gene are SGHRS and YFSETQ. With V trimmed by 7 bases and J by 2 bases, 7 bases remained unmatched. CDR3 bases: TGCGCCAGCGGGTCGACAGGGGGAGCCTACGAGCAGTACTTC. It is translated as CASGSTGGAYEQYF. Using reference TRBV5-1 and TRBJ2-7 for the parts outside the CDR3, the full variable domain is KAGVTQTPRYLIKTRGQQVTLSCSPISGHRSVSWYQQTPGQGLQFLFEYFSETQRNKGNFPGRFSGRQFSNSRSEMNVSTLELGDSALYLCASGSTGGAYEQYFGPGTRLTVT.

This chain joins TRBV28 and TRBJ1-5; 12 bases match TRBD1. Germline V CDR1 and CDR2: MDHEN, SYDVKM. The CDR3 is 15 amino acids. V was pared by 5 bases and J by 6 bases, with 5 bases of the junction left unmatched. The CDR3 nucleotides are TGTGCCAGCAGTGCCGGGACAGGGGGCGCTCAGCCCCAGCATTTT. It codes for CASSAGTGGAQPQHF.

The V and J genes are TRBV5-6 and TRBJ2-7, with TRBD1 identical over 8 bases. CDR1 and CDR2 (germline): SGHDT, YYEEEE. The J segment lost 4 bases and the V segment lost 4 bases, leaving 4 bases of the junction unmatched. The CDR3 has 13 residues. CDR3 in amino acids: CASSKGQVYEQYF. The DNA of the CDR3 is TGTGCCAGCAGCAAGGGACAGGTTTACGAGCAGTACTTC.

The chain has TRBV29-1 and TRBJ2-7; 16 positions agree with TRBD2. The CDR3 covers 16 residues. Trimming removed 6 bases from V and 0 bases from J; junction bases left unmatched: 5. Germline V gene lookup returns CDR1 SQVTM and CDR2 ANQGSEA. The CDR3 is CSVYGTSGRASYEQYF. The CDR3 DNA follows: TGCAGCGTCTACGGGACTAGCGGGAGGGCCTCCTACGAGCAGTACTTC.

This clone was observed a few times. CDR3 sequence (DNA): TGTGCCAGCAGCTTCCCAGGACTAGCGGGACATCATCGCCTCGTGGACATTCAGTACTTC. It translates to CASSFPGLAGHHRLVDIQYF. This chain uses TRBV28 with TRBJ2-4; the match to TRBD2 covers 12 bases. The CDR3 is made up of 20 amino acids. Unmatched junction bases numbered 23, after V lost 6 bases and J lost 8 bases. Germline V gene data show CDR1 as MDHEN and CDR2 as SYDVKM.

CDR3 sequence: CASSVATASPLHF. CDR3 in DNA: TGTGCCAGCAGCGTAGCTACAGCCTCACCCCTCCACTTT. The genes are TRBV9 and TRBJ1-6; no definite D call. Trimming stripped 0 bases from V and 10 bases from J, with 8 bases between. Germline V CDR1 and CDR2: SGDLS, YYNGEE. The CDR3 is 13 residues long.

The chain combines TRBV5-4 with TRBJ2-7, with 14 bases aligning to TRBD2. Germline V gene lookup returns CDR1 SGHNT and CDR2 YYREEE (reference sequence). The CDR3 covers 20 residues. Germline trimming cut 0 bases from V and 2 bases from J; bases unmatched to any gene: 13. CDR3 sequence reads: CASSLAERLAGGLLTYEQYF. The CDR3 region has the DNA TGTGCCAGCAGCTTGGCCGAACGACTAGCGGGAGGGCTCCTTACCTACGAGCAGTACTTC.

CDR3 loop: CASSSGIWTEAFF. Written as DNA, the CDR3 is TGTGCCAGCTCATCAGGGATTTGGACTGAAGCTTTCTTT. J is TRBJ1-1 and V is TRBV18; D may be TRBD1 (5 bases). The CDR3 covers 13 residues. The V end was cut by 5 bases, the J end by 5 bases, with 12 bases between. CDR1 and CDR2 (germline): KGHSH, LQKENI.

The V and J genes are TRBV4-3 and TRBJ2-1; maybe TRBD1 (6 bases). The CDR3 is 13 amino acids. Trimming took 4 bases from V and 7 from J, leaving 11 bases between them. Germline CDR1 and CDR2: LGHNA and YSLEER. The CDR3 here is CASSRETGNEQFF. In DNA, the CDR3 is TGCGCCAGCAGCCGCGAAACAGGGAATGAGCAGTTCTTC.

Here the CDR3 DNA reads TGTGCCAGCAGCCAAGATATTTCGGCAGGGGCCTACGAGCAGTACTTC. This encodes CASSQDISAGAYEQYF. V and J are TRBV14 and TRBJ2-7; TRBD1 might be the D (6 bases). This CDR3 contains 16 residues. The V gene's germline CDR1 is SGHDN and CDR2 FVKESK. Trimming took off 0 bases at V and 2 bases at J, with 14 bases between the two ends. Full variable domain (missing parts from reference TRBV14 and TRBJ2-7): EAGVTQFPSHSVIEKGQTVTLRCDPISGHDNLYWYRRVMGKEIKFLLHFVKESKQDESGMPNNRFLAERTGGTYSTLKVQPAELEDSGVYFCASSQDISAGAYEQYFGPGTRLTVT.

The CDR3 nucleotides are TGTGCCAGCAGCCAAGCCGGGACTAGCGGGATGGGCGTCCTGGAGACCCAGTACTTC. Amino acid sequence: CASSQAGTSGMGVLETQYF. The chain uses TRBV3-1 (or the pseudogene TRBV3-2) and TRBJ2-5; 13 nucleotides agree with TRBD2. The CDR3 sequence is 19 residues long. J was trimmed by 5 bases and V by 1 base; bases with no gene match: 13. CDR1 LGHDT and CDR2 YNNKEL come from the germline V gene (reference sequence).

V usage is TRBV9 and J usage is TRBJ1-1; D is undetermined. The ends were cut back, 0 bases at V and 7 bases at J, with 19 bases in the middle. CDR1 SGDLS and CDR2 YYNGEE come from the germline V gene. The CDR3 extends over 16 amino acids. The CDR3 loop is CASSVAQTHQQDEAFF. The CDR3 DNA is TGTGCCAGCAGCGTAGCCCAAACACACCAGCAGGATGAAGCTTTCTTT.